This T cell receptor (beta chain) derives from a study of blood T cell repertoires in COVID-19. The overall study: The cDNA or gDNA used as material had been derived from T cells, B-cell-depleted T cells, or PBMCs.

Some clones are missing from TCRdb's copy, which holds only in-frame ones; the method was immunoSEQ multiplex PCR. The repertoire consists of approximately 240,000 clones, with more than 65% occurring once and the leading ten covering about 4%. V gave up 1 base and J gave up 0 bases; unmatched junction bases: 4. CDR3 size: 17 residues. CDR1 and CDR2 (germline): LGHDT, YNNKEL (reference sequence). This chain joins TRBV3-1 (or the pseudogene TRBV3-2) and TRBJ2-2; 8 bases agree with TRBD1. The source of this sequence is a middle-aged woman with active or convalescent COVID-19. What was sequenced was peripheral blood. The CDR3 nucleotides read TGTGCCAGCAGCCAAGGGACAGGGTTAGCGAACACCGGGGAGCTGTTTTTT. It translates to CASSQGTGLANTGELFF.